This entry lists 10 T cell receptor beta chains sequenced from one sample in a study of cytomegalovirus exposure and HLA in healthy donors. Researchers ran the PCR with 60 Vbeta and 13 Jbeta primers. Here immunoSEQ multiplex PCR was the method, and the copy in TCRdb shows in-frame clones only, minus some. This sample yields roughly 120,000 clones, of which around 67% are seen a single time; less than 2.5% belongs to the top ten. The material sequenced was PBMCs. The receptors were gathered from a woman in her thirties or forties in good health and CMV-seropositive.

The CDR3: CASSFLGRDTEAFF. In nucleotides, the CDR3 is TGTGCCAGCAGCTTCCTCGGCAGGGACACTGAAGCTTTCTTT. The genes are TRBV11-2 and TRBJ1-1; D possibly corresponds to TRBD1 (5 bases). The CDR3 spans 14 residues. Trimming removed 3 bases from V and 3 bases from J, with 11 bases in between. The germline CDR1 and CDR2 sequences are SGHAT and FQNNGV.

This clone was seen a few times. This chain uses TRBV9 with TRBJ1-3; 8 bases line up with TRBD1. The ends lost 0 bases at V and 0 bases at J; junction bases unmatched: 5. Germline V gene data show CDR1 as SGDLS and CDR2 as YYNGEE. CDR3 length: 17 residues. The CDR3 loop is CASSVGAGGSSGNTIYF. The DNA of the CDR3 is TGTGCCAGCAGCGTAGGGGCAGGGGGCTCCTCTGGAAACACCATATATTTT. Looking up the rest from reference TRBV9 and TRBJ1-3 gives the full variable domain: DSGVTQTPKHLITATGQRVTLRCSPRSGDLSVYWYQQSLDQGLQFLIQYYNGEERAKGNILERFSAQQFPDLHSELNLSSLELGDSALYFCASSVGAGGSSGNTIYFGEGSWLTVV.

The chain links TRBV5-4 to TRBJ2-2; no clear D gene. The CDR3 covers 13 residues. Looked up from germline, CDR1 is SGHNT and CDR2 is YYREEE (reference sequence). Trimming removed 4 bases at V and 4 bases at J, with 8 bases between. This CDR3 is CASSTTPTGELFF. CDR3 DNA sequence: TGTGCCAGCAGCACGACTCCCACCGGGGAGCTGTTTTTT.

The J gene is TRBJ2-1, the V gene TRBV5-6; the match to TRBD2 covers 7 bases. The CDR3 loop spans 15 amino acids. V shed 2 bases and J 1 base; nucleotides not matched to a gene: 3. Germline V gene sequence: CDR1 SGHDT, CDR2 YYEEEE. The CDR3 bases are TGTGCCAGCAGCTTCCGGACTAGTTCCTACAATGAGCAGTTCTTC. It encodes CASSFRTSSYNEQFF. Complete variable domain (other parts from reference TRBV5-6 and TRBJ2-1): DAGVTQSPTHLIKTRGQQVTLRCSPKSGHDTVSWYQQALGQGPQFIFQYYEEEERQRGNFPDRFSGHQFPNYSSELNVNALLLGDSALYLCASSFRTSSYNEQFFGPGTRLTVL.

The chain uses TRBV5-1 and TRBJ2-1; possible D gene TRBD1, 6 bases. Per the germline V gene, CDR1 is SGHRS and CDR2 is YFSETQ. V lost 4 bases and J 4 bases, leaving 9 bases between the germline ends. This CDR3 contains 13 residues. The CDR3: CASSPDSYNEQFF. CDR3 DNA: TGCGCCAGCAGCCCGGACAGTTACAATGAGCAGTTCTTC.

This clone has only a few counts. This sequence joins TRBV18 and TRBJ1-4; D gene unclear. V lost 0 bases to trimming and J lost 4 bases, with 12 bases between them. Germline CDR1 reads KGHSH; CDR2 reads LQKENI. This CDR3 has 16 residues. CDR3 nucleotide sequence: TGTGCCAGCTCACCACCCGGAGCGGGGAGTAATGAAAAACTGTTTTTT. It encodes CASSPPGAGSNEKLFF. Supplemented by reference TRBV18 and TRBJ1-4, the full variable domain reads NAGVMQNPRHLVRRRGQEARLRCSPMKGHSHVYWYRQLPEEGLKFMVYLQKENIIDESGMPKERFSAEFPKEGPSILRIQQVVRGDSAAYFCASSPPGAGSNEKLFFGSGTQLSVL.

This rearrangement joins TRBV28 to TRBJ1-5; D unclear. The V gene lost 4 bases and the J gene lost 6 bases, with 19 bases spanning the gap. Germline lookup yields CDR1 MDHEN and CDR2 SYDVKM. The CDR3 contains 16 residues. The CDR3 DNA sequence: TGTGCCAGCAGTTCATTACCGGCGGGTGTGAGTCAGCCCCAGCATTTT. Amino acid sequence: CASSSLPAGVSQPQHF.

This chain links TRBV15 with TRBJ1-2; no reliable D call. The CDR3 has 16 residues. V lost 0 bases to trimming and J lost 7 bases, with 18 bases between them. Germline CDR1 reads LNHNV; CDR2 reads YYDKDF (reference sequence). The CDR3 spells CATSRDGVARLAGYTF. Written as DNA, the CDR3 is TGTGCCACCAGCAGAGATGGTGTTGCTAGGTTGGCTGGCTACACCTTC.

This clone was counted between two and nine times. V is TRBV6-5 and J is TRBJ2-3; weak D call: TRBD1 (6 bases). The V end was cut by 7 bases, the J end by 4 bases, with 15 bases between. The CDR3 is 14 residues long. Germline CDR1 reads MNHEY; CDR2 reads SVGAGI. CDR3 protein: CASTNLKGADTQYF. The CDR3 nucleotides are TGTGCCAGCACTAACCTTAAGGGGGCAGATACGCAGTATTTT.

A few counts support this clone. This chain uses TRBV6-5 with TRBJ1-2, with D unclear. The CDR3 is made up of 13 amino acids. The V end lost 8 bases, the J end lost 2 bases, and 12 bases lay between the germline ends. Germline CDR1 MNHEY, CDR2 SVGAGI. The CDR3 coding sequence is TGTGCCAGCGGGCGGGGTTACAACTATGGCTACACCTTC. Protein product: CASGRGYNYGYTF.